Shown below are 14 T cell receptor beta chains from a single sample sequenced in a study of cytomegalovirus exposure and HLA in healthy donors. Researchers ran the PCR with 60 Vbeta and 13 Jbeta primers. Using immunoSEQ multiplex PCR, the repertoire was profiled, and TCRdb retains in-frame clones only, with some absent. The sample includes around 99,000 clones, around 77% seen only once; the top ten take about 3.5%. The sequenced sample was PBMCs. These receptors were obtained from a man in his forties or fifties in good health and CMV-seronegative.

This clone turned up a few times. This sequence joins TRBV30 and TRBJ2-2, with D hard to call. CDR1 GTSNPN and CDR2 SVGIG come from the germline V gene (reference sequence). The CDR3 sequence is 12 residues long. V dropped 4 bases and J dropped 5 bases, with 8 bases sitting between them. CDR3 bases: TGTGCCTGGAAATTACGGACCGGGGAGCTGTTTTTT. Amino acid sequence: CAWKLRTGELFF.

The chain uses TRBV9 and TRBJ2-7, with TRBD2 matching 8 bases. Germline-derived CDR1 and CDR2 are SGDLS and YYNGEE. The CDR3 loop spans 15 amino acids. The trim removed 0 bases at V and 3 bases at J, leaving 5 bases unmatched. The CDR3 nucleotides read TGTGCCAGCAGCGTAGCAGCGGGAGCCTTCTACGAGCAGTACTTC. It yields the protein CASSVAAGAFYEQYF.

The sample holds a few counts of this clone. This chain joins TRBV18 and TRBJ1-1; the D is unclear. Germline assignment: CDR1 KGHSH and CDR2 LQKENI. Between the trimmed V and J ends, which lost 5 bases and 8 bases, there was a span of 12 bases. There are 12 residues in the CDR3. CDR3 nucleotide sequence: TGTGCCAGCTCAAATTCGGGGAAGGAAGCTTTCTTT. Its translation: CASSNSGKEAFF. Combining the CDR3 with reference TRBV18 and TRBJ1-1 gives the whole variable domain NAGVMQNPRHLVRRRGQEARLRCSPMKGHSHVYWYRQLPEEGLKFMVYLQKENIIDESGMPKERFSAEFPKEGPSILRIQQVVRGDSAAYFCASSNSGKEAFFGQGTRLTVV.

The chain couples TRBV6-6 to TRBJ2-5; 12 bases are shared with TRBD2. Germline V gene data show CDR1 as MNHNY and CDR2 as SVGAGI (reference sequence). The CDR3 is 16 residues long. With 2 bases clipped from V and 3 bases from J, the junction kept 4 bases outside the gene matches. The CDR3 DNA follows: TGTGCCAGCAGTTACGAGCTAGCGGGGGGGGAAGAGACCCAGTACTTC. It specifies CASSYELAGGEETQYF.

This clone was found a few times. The chain is built from TRBV27 and TRBJ2-1; 8 nucleotides align to TRBD1. With V trimmed by 6 bases and J by 12 bases, 10 bases remained unmatched. Germline CDR1 MNHEY, CDR2 SMNVEV (reference sequence). This CDR3 region has 13 residues. CDR3 sequence (DNA): TGTGCCAGCAGGCTGACAGGGGAGAAGGGGCAGTTCTTC. This codes for CASRLTGEKGQFF.

The CDR3 DNA is TGCGCCAGCAGCCCCGGACAGGGAGGGACCGGGGAGCTGTTTTTT. This gives the protein CASSPGQGGTGELFF. The chain has TRBV5-1 and TRBJ2-2; D perhaps matches TRBD1 (8 bases). This CDR3 is 15 amino acids long. Trimming shortened V by 4 bases and J by 5 bases, and 15 bases separated the two germline ends. CDR1 and CDR2 from the germline V gene are SGHRS and YFSETQ.

The gene calls are TRBV7-9 and TRBJ2-5; D possibly corresponds to TRBD1 (6 bases). The V gene lost 5 bases and the J gene lost 7 bases, with 17 bases spanning the gap. Germline V gene lookup returns CDR1 SEHNR and CDR2 FQNEAQ (reference sequence). The CDR3 runs to 14 residues. CDR3 nucleotides: TGTGCCAGCAGCCCAGGGGCCCTTCCGGGGACCCAGTACTTC. Translating it yields CASSPGALPGTQYF.

The chain combines TRBV28 with TRBJ1-2; 8 positions agree with TRBD1. V shed 4 bases and J 8 bases; nucleotides not matched to a gene: 6. The CDR3 runs to 13 residues. CDR1 is MDHEN, CDR2 SYDVKM, per germline. CDR3 protein: CASSSNRGKGYTF. CDR3 sequence (DNA): TGTGCCAGCAGTTCGAACAGGGGGAAGGGCTACACCTTC.

This clone has a handful of counts. The V gene is TRBV5-1, the J gene TRBJ2-3; D unresolved. CDR1 is SGHRS, CDR2 YFSETQ, per germline. This CDR3 is 14 amino acids long. Trimming cost V 0 bases and J 2 bases, with 7 bases left between them. CDR3 loop: CASSLDFSTDTQYF. The CDR3 nucleotides are TGCGCCAGCAGCTTGGACTTTTCCACAGATACGCAGTATTTT.

This chain links TRBV19 with TRBJ1-2, with 8 bases matching TRBD1. J was trimmed by 0 bases and V by 6 bases; bases with no gene match: 6. Germline loops: CDR1 LNHDA, CDR2 SQIVND (reference sequence). The CDR3 extends over 15 amino acids. This CDR3 reads CASRRQGPTNYGYTF. In nucleotides, the CDR3 is TGTGCCAGTAGAAGACAGGGGCCAACTAACTATGGCTACACCTTC.

The genes are TRBV19 and TRBJ1-5; unclear D gene. The germline CDR1 and CDR2 sequences are LNHDA and SQIVND (reference sequence). This CDR3 has 13 amino acids. V dropped 5 bases and J dropped 3 bases, with 8 bases sitting between them. The CDR3 DNA sequence: TGTGCCAGTAGTCCGGGAGACAATCAGCCCCAGCATTTT. Amino acid sequence: CASSPGDNQPQHF.

The chain recombines TRBV5-1 with TRBJ1-3; D gene ambiguous. Germline CDR1 is SGHRS and CDR2 is YFSETQ. Trimming pared 1 base from V and 0 bases from J, leaving 11 bases between. There are 16 residues in the CDR3. The CDR3 DNA reads as TGCGCCAGCAGCTTGAATACACAGAACTCTGGAAACACCATATATTTT. Amino acid sequence: CASSLNTQNSGNTIYF.

The V gene is TRBV6-1, the J gene TRBJ1-2; the D gene is possibly TRBD1 (6 bases). Trimming cost V 4 bases and J 4 bases, with 13 bases left between them. Germline V gene sequence: CDR1 MNHNS, CDR2 SASEGT. There are 14 residues in the CDR3. The CDR3 region has the DNA TGTGCCAGCAGTGGGGACAAGACCGCCTATGGCTACACCTTC. Its protein product is CASSGDKTAYGYTF.

The chain couples TRBV6-5 to TRBJ2-2, with D possibly TRBD1 on 5 matching bases. The CDR3 runs to 15 residues. CDR1 is MNHEY, CDR2 SVGAGI, per germline. Between the trimmed V and J ends, which lost 3 bases and 4 bases, there was a span of 12 bases. The CDR3: CASSYFRQSTGELFF. The DNA for the CDR3 is TGTGCCAGCAGTTATTTCCGACAGTCCACCGGGGAGCTGTTTTTT.